The following is a TCR beta chain sequence with its context. As yet, its antigen is unknown. The CDR3 extends over 16 amino acids. Germline values: CDR1 DFQATT, CDR2 SNEGSKA (reference sequence). V dropped 4 bases and J dropped 8; count of bases not matched to a gene: 15. The TCR beta cDNA libraries contained unique molecular identifiers. TCRdb re-derived calls from the PCR reads in MiXCR, one entry per CDR3 protein. The sample lists roughly 580,000 distinct CDR3 sequences, around 47% seen once, with 1.5% to 2% in the top ten. This specimen belongs to a study of post-analysis software for immune sequencing data. Whole-study results and caveats: The study found TRBV5-6, TRBV5-1 and TRBV20-1 among a handful of TRBV segments more frequent in patients than controls. Versus controls, multiple sclerosis patients showed significantly lower diversity (normalized Chao1).

The chain couples TRBV20-1 to TRBJ2-1, with 9 bases matching TRBD2. Sequenced input: blood. The sequence was obtained from a girl aged 10-17 years with multiple sclerosis. In DNA, the CDR3 is TGCAGTGCTATGCCCCTAGACAGCGGGGGGAGGGATGAGCAGTTCTTC. It translates to CSAMPLDSGGRDEQFF.